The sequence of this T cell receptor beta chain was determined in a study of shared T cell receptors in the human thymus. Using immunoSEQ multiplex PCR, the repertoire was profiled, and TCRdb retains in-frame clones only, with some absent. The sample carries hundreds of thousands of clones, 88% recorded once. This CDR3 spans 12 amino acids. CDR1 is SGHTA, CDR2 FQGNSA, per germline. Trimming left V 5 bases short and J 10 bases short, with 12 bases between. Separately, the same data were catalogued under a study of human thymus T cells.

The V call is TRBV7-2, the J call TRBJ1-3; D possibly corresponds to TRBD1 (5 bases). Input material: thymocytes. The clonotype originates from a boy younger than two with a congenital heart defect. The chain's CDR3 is CASSVRPGTIYF. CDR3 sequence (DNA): TGTGCCAGCAGCGTGAGACCAGGGACCATATATTTT.